This T cell receptor (beta chain) was sequenced for a study of human T cells and chemical hapten exposure. Germline values: CDR1 WSHSY, CDR2 SAAADI. V shed 2 bases and J shed 3 bases, with 13 bases lying between them. CDR3 length equals 15 residues. Study conclusions and caveats: Among TCRs, those above 1 in 1000 frequency were unaffected by DPC sensitization.

As for time point: healthy volunteer bleed at 6 weeks. It was unfractionated whole blood from which total RNA was extracted. A word on this clonotype: Its antigen is not known.

Library construction involved attaching unique molecular identifiers to individual cDNA molecules, which allowed quantitative, reproducible TCR counting. Methods used by the authors: A per-sample median of about 100,000 TCRs was observed, with counts ranging from roughly 20,000 to 700,000. TCRdb re-called the RACE reads through MiXCR, storing one row per CDR3 protein. These V and J calls derive from TCRdb rather than the authors' analysis. The repertoire includes approximately 81,000 distinct CDR3 sequences, 8.6% of them detected once, and less than 2% sits in the top ten. Sequenced input: whole blood. The TCR originated in a male donor in good health. Some clones in this sample may be carry-over from other donors' samples. The chain carries TRBV10-2 and TRBJ1-1; D unclear. In nucleotides, the CDR3 is TGCGCCAGCAGTGAGACGGAAGGGAGACACACTGAAGCTTTCTTT. This encodes CASSETEGRHTEAFF.